This section outlines one TCR beta chain sequence together with its context. Germline V lookup: CDR1 SGHVS, CDR2 FNYEAQ. The V end lost 1 base, the J end lost 8 bases, and 15 bases lay between the germline ends. This CDR3 is built from 15 residues. This sample stems from a study of cytomegalovirus exposure and HLA in healthy donors. Using immunoSEQ multiplex PCR, the repertoire was profiled, and TCRdb retains in-frame clones only, with some absent. The table has 150,000 to 160,000 clones, around nine tenths seen once. This sequence originates from a young man in good health and CMV-seropositive. The gene calls are TRBV7-6 and TRBJ2-1; D possibly corresponds to TRBD2 (5 bases). Material for sequencing was PBMCs. This CDR3 reads CASSLVGVRSDEQFF. In nucleotides, the CDR3 is TGTGCCAGCAGCTTAGTCGGGGTCCGCTCGGATGAGCAGTTCTTC.